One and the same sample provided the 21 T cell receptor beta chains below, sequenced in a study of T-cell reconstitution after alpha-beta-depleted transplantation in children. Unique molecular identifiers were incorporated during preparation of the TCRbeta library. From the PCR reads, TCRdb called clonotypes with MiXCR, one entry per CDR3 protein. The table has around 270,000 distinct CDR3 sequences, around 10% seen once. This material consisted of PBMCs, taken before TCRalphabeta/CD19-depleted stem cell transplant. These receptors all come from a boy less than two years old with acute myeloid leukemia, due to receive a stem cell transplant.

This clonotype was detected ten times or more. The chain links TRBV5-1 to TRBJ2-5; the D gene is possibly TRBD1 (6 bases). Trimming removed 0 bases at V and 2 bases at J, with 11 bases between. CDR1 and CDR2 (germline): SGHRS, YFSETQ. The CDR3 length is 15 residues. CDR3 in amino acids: CASSLEVTGQETQYF. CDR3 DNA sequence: TGCGCCAGCAGCTTGGAGGTGACAGGTCAAGAGACCCAGTACTTC.

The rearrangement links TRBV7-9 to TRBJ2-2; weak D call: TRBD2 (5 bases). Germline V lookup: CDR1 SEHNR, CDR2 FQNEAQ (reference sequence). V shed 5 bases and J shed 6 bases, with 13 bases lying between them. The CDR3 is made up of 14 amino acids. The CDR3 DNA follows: TGTGCCAGCAGCGATCGGGATTTGTCCGGGGAGCTGTTTTTT. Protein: CASSDRDLSGELFF.

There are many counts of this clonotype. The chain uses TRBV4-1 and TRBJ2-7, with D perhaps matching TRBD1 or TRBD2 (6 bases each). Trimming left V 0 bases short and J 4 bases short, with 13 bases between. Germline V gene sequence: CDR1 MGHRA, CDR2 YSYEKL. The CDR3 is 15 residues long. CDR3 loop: CASSQDLGGGYEQYF. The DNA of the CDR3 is TGCGCCAGCAGCCAAGATCTGGGGGGCGGATACGAGCAGTACTTC.

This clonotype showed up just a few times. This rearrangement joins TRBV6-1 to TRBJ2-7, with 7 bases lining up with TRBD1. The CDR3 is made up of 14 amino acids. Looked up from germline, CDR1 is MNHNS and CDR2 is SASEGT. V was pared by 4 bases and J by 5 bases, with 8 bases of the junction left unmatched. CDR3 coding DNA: TGTGCCAGCAGTGGGGACAGTATAGCGAACGAGCAGTACTTC. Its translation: CASSGDSIANEQYF.

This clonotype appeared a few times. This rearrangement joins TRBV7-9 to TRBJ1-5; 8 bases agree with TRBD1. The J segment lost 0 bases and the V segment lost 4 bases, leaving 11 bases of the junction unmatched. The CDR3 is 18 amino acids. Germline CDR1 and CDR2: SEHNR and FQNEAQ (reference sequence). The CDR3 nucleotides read TGTGCCAGCAGCTCCGGACAGGGCCAACCGTATAGCAATCAGCCCCAGCATTTT. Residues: CASSSGQGQPYSNQPQHF.

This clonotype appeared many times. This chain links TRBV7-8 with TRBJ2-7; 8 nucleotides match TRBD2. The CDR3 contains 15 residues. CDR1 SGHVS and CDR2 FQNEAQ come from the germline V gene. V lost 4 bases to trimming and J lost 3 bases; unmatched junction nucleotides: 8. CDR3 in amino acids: CASSSPGLGVYEQYF. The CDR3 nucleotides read TGTGCCAGCAGCTCGCCGGGACTAGGGGTCTACGAGCAGTACTTC.

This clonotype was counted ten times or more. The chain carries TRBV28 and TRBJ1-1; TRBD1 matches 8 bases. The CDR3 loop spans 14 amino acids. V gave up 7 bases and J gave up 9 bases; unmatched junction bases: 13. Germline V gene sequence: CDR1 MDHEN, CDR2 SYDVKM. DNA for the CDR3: TGTGCCAGCACCTGGACAGGGAAGGAGGAGAAAGCTTTCTTT. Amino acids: CASTWTGKEEKAFF.

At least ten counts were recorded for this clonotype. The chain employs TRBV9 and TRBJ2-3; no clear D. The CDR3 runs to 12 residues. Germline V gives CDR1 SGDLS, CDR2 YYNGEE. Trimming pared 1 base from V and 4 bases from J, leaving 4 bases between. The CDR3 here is CASSVLSDTQYF. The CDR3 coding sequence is TGTGCCAGCAGCGTACTCTCAGATACGCAGTATTTT.

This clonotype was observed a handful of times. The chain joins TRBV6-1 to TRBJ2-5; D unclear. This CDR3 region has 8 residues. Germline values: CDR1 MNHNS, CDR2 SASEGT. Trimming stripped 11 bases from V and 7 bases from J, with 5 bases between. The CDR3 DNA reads TGTGCCTCAGGGACCCAGTACTTC. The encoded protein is CASGTQYF.

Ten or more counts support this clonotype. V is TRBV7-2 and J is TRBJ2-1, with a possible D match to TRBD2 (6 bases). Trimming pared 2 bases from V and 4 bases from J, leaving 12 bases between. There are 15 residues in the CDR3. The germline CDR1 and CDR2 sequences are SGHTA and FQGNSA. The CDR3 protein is CASSLYASEYNEQFF. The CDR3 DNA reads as TGTGCCAGCAGCTTATACGCTAGCGAATACAATGAGCAGTTCTTC.

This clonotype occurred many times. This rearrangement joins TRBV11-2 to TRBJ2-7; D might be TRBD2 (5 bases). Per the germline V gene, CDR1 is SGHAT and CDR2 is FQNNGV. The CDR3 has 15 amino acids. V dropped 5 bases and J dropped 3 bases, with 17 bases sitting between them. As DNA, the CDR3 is TGTGCCAGCAGCCCTCTTGCCAGAGAGGGCTACGAGCAGTACTTC. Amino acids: CASSPLAREGYEQYF. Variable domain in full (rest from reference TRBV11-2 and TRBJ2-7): EAGVAQSPRYKIIEKRQSVAFWCNPISGHATLYWYQQILGQGPKLLIQFQNNGVVDDSQLPKDRFSAERLKGVDSTLKIQPAKLEDSAVYLCASSPLAREGYEQYFGPGTRLTVT.

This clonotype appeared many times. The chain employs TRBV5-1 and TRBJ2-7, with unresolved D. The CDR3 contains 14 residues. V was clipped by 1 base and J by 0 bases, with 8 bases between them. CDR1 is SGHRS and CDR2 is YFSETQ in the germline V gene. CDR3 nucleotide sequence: TGCGCCAGCAGCTTGATACAGCGCTCCTACGAGCAGTACTTC. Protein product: CASSLIQRSYEQYF.

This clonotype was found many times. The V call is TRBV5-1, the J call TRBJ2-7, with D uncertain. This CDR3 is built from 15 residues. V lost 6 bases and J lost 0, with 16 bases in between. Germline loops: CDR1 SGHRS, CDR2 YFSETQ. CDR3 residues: CASTHLDASSYEQYF. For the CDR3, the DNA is TGCGCCAGCACCCATCTCGACGCATCCTCCTACGAGCAGTACTTC.

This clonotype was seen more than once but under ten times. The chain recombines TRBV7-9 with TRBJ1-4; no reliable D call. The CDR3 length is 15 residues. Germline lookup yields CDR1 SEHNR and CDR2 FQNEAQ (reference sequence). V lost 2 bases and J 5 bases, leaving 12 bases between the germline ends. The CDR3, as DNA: TGTGCCAGCAGCTTAACCAGCGGTCTAAATGAAAAACTGTTTTTT. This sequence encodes CASSLTSGLNEKLFF.

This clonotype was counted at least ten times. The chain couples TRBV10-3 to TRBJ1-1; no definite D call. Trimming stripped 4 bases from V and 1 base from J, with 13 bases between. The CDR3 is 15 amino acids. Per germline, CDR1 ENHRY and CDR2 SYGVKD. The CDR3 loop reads CAISGAPFGNTEAFF. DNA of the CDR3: TGTGCCATCAGTGGGGCCCCGTTCGGGAACACTGAAGCTTTCTTT.

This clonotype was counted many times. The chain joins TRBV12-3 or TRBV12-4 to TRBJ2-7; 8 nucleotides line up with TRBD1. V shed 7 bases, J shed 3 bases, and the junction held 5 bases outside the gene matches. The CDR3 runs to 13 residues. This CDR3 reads CASIRGPGYEQYF. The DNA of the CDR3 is TGTGCCAGCATCAGGGGGCCAGGCTACGAGCAGTACTTC.

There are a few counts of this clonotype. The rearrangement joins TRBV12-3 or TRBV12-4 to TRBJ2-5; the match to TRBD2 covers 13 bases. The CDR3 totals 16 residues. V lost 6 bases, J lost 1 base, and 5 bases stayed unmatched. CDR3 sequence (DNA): TGTGCCAGCAGCCGGACTAGCGGGAGTGGCCAAGAGACCCAGTACTTC. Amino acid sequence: CASSRTSGSGQETQYF.

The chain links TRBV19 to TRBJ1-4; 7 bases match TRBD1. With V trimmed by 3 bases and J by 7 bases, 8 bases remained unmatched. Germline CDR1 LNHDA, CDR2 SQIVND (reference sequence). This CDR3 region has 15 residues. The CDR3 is CASSIPQGGSEKLFF. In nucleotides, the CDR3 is TGTGCCAGTAGTATCCCCCAGGGGGGAAGTGAAAAACTGTTTTTT.

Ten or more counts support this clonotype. The CDR3 region is CSAGRDNSYEQYF. CDR3 coding DNA: TGCAGTGCTGGCCGGGACAACTCCTACGAGCAGTACTTC. The chain employs TRBV20-1 and TRBJ2-7; possible D gene TRBD1, 6 bases. This CDR3 is built from 13 residues. Germline V lookup: CDR1 DFQATT, CDR2 SNEGSKA (reference sequence). V lost 5 bases and J lost 0, with 11 bases in between.

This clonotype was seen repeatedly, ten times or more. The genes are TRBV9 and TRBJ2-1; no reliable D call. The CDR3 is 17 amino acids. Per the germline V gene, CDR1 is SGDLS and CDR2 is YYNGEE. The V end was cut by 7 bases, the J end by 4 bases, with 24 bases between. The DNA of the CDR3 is TGTGCCAGCTCGACGACCCTTGAGTCCCACACGTACAATGAGCAGTTCTTC. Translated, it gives CASSTTLESHTYNEQFF.

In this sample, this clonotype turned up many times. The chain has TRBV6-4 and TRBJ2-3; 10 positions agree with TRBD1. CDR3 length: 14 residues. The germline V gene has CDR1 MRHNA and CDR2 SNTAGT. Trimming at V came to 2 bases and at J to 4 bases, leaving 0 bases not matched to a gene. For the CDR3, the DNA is TGTGCCAGCAGTGACGGACAGGGGGCAGATACGCAGTATTTT. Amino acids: CASSDGQGADTQYF.